A single sample is the source of the 7 T cell receptor beta chains below, sequenced in a study of Ad26.COV2.S vaccination and SARS-CoV-2 variants. Treatment given: about 20 received Ad26.COV2.S at low or high dose, single or two shots; roughly five received placebo; per-sample allocation not given. Day 63 after the first vaccine or placebo injection was the time point for sampling. TCRdb keeps only in-frame clones here, not all; method: immunoSEQ multiplex PCR. This table holds about 460,000 clones, 80% to 90% found once. This sample comprised peripheral blood, obtained in a trial of Ad26.COV2.S vaccine versus placebo. Every receptor here comes from a person aged 18 to 65 who received the Ad26.COV2.S COVID-19 vaccine or a placebo.

CDR3 residues: CASSPWPDNEQFF. The CDR3, as DNA: TGTGCCAGTAGTCCCTGGCCTGACAATGAGCAGTTCTTC. J is TRBJ2-1 and V is TRBV19, with D unresolved. V lost 5 bases, J lost 5 bases, and 10 bases lay in between. Looked up from germline, CDR1 is LNHDA and CDR2 is SQIVND (reference sequence). This CDR3 is built from 13 residues.

This chain connects TRBV19 to TRBJ2-6; unclear D gene. CDR3 size: 15 residues. The V and J ends lost 1 base and 2 bases respectively, with 6 bases between them. The V gene's germline CDR1 is LNHDA and CDR2 SQIVND (reference sequence). CDR3 region: CASSIGAAGANVLTF. In DNA, the CDR3 is TGTGCCAGTAGTATAGGGGCAGCTGGGGCCAACGTCCTGACTTTC.

The table lists this clone with a count of one. The chain combines TRBV13 with TRBJ2-7; 9 bases agree with TRBD1. The CDR3 has 17 residues. Per the germline V gene, CDR1 is PRHDT and CDR2 is FYEKMQ (reference sequence). The V and J ends lost 5 bases and 0 bases, in that order; junction bases with no gene match: 11. This chain's CDR3 is CASSPVGTGGHSYEQYF. The CDR3 bases are TGTGCCAGCAGCCCCGTGGGAACAGGGGGCCACTCCTACGAGCAGTACTTC.

This clone has only one observation. In DNA, the CDR3 is TGCGCCAGCAGCCAAGTTACAGGGAATGAGCAGTTCTTC. As protein: CASSQVTGNEQFF. The chain joins TRBV4-1 to TRBJ2-1; TRBD1 is a possible D gene (6 bases). Germline assignment: CDR1 MGHRA and CDR2 YSYEKL. The CDR3 runs 13 residues. V dropped 1 base and J dropped 7 bases, with 8 bases sitting between them.

This clone has only a few counts. V is TRBV4-3 and J is TRBJ1-3, with D tentatively TRBD1 (6 bases). Between the trimmed V and J ends, which lost 0 bases and 0 bases, there was a span of 18 bases. Germline V gives CDR1 LGHNA, CDR2 YSLEER. CDR3 size: 19 residues. CDR3 protein: CASSQDLERWTDSGNTIYF. CDR3 DNA: TGCGCCAGCAGCCAAGACCTCGAACGTTGGACAGACTCTGGAAACACCATATATTTT.

The chain uses TRBV7-3 and TRBJ2-5, with D tentatively TRBD1 (6 bases). CDR3 size: 14 residues. The ends were cut back, 6 bases at V and 4 bases at J, with 15 bases in the middle. Germline V gene data show CDR1 as SGHTA and CDR2 as FQGTGA. The CDR3 spells CASSAQGPRETQYF. The CDR3 coding sequence is TGTGCCAGCAGTGCACAGGGCCCTAGAGAGACCCAGTACTTC.

The CDR3 coding sequence is TGCGCCAGCAGCCCAAGGACAGGGGGCGAAGGCTACACCTTC. Its protein is CASSPRTGGEGYTF. V usage is TRBV5-1 and J usage is TRBJ1-2, with TRBD1 matching 11 bases. Trimming removed 4 bases from V and 8 bases from J; junction bases left unmatched: 7. Germline V lookup: CDR1 SGHRS, CDR2 YFSETQ. The CDR3 sequence is 14 residues long.